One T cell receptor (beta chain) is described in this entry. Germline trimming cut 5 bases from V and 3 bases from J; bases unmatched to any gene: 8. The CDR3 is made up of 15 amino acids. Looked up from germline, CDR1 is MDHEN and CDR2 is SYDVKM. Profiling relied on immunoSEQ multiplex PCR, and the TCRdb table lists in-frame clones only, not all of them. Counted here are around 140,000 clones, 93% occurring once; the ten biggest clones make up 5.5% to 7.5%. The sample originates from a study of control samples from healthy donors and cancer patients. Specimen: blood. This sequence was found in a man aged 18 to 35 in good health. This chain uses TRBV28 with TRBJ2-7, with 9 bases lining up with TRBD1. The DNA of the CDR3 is TGTGCCAGCAGTGCGGTCGACAGGGGGTACTACGAGCAGTACTTC. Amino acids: CASSAVDRGYYEQYF.